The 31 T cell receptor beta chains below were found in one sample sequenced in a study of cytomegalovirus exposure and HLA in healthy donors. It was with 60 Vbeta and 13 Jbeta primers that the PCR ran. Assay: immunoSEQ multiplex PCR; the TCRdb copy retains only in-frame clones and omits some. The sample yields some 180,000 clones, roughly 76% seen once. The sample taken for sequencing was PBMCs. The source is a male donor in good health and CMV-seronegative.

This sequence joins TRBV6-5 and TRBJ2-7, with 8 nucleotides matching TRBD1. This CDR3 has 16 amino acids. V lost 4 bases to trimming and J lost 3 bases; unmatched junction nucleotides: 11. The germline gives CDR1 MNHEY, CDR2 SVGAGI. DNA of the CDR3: TGTGCCAGCAGTTCCTCCCCGGGACAGGTGAACTACGAGCAGTACTTC. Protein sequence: CASSSSPGQVNYEQYF.

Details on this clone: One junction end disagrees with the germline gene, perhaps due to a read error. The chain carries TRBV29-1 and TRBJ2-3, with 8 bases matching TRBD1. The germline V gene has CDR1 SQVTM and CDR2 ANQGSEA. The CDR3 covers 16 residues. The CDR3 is CGVVFGQGRFKDTQYF. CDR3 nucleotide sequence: TGCGGCGTGGTATTCGGACAGGGAAGGTTCAAAGATACGCAGTATTTT.

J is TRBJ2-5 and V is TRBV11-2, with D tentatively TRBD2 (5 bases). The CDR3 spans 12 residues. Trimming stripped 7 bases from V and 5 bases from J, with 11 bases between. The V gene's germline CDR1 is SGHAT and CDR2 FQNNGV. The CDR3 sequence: CASTPGLETQYF. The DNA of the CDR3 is TGTGCCAGCACCCCCGGACTGGAGACCCAGTACTTC.

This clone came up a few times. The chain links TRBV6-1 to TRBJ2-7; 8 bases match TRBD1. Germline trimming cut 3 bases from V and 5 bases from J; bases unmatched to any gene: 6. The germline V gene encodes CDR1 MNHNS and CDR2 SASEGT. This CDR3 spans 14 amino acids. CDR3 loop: CASSDGQGINEQYF. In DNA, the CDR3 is TGTGCCAGCAGTGACGGACAGGGAATCAACGAGCAGTACTTC.

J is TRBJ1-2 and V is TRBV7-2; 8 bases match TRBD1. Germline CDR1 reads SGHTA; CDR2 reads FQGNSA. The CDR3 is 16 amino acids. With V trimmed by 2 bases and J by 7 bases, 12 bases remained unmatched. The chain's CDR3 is CASSLTIRGQGGGYTF. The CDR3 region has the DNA TGTGCCAGCAGCTTAACAATCCGTGGACAGGGTGGTGGCTACACCTTC.

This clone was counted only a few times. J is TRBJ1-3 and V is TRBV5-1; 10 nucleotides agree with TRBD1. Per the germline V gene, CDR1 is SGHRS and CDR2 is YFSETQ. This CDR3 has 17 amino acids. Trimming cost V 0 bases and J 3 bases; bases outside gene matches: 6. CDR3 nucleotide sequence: TGCGCCAGCAGCTTGGCGCCGGGACAGGGGAGTGGAAACACCATATATTTT. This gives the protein CASSLAPGQGSGNTIYF.

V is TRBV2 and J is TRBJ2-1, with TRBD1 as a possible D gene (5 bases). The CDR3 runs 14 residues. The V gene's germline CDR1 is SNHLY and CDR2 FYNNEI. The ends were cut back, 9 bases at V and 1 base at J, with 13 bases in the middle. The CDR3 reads CARNQGRSYNEQFF. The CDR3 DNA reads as TGTGCCAGGAACCAGGGAAGGTCCTACAATGAGCAGTTCTTC.

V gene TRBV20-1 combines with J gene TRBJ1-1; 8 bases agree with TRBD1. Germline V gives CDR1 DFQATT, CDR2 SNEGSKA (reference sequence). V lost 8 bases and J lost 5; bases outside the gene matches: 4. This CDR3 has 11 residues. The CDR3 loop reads CSLQGETEAFF. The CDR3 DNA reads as TGCAGTCTACAGGGGGAAACTGAAGCTTTCTTT.

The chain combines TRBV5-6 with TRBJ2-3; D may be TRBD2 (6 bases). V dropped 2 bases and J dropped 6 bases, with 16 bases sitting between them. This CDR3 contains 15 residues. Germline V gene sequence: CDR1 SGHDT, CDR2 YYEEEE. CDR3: CASSFPTSSPDTQYF. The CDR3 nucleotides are TGTGCCAGCAGCTTTCCCACTAGCTCGCCCGATACGCAGTATTTT.

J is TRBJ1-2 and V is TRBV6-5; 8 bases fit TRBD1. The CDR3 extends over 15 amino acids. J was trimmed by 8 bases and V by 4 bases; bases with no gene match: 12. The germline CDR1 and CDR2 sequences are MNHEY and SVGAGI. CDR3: CASSSPRTGPYGYTF. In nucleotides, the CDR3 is TGTGCCAGCAGTTCCCCCAGGACAGGGCCCTACGGCTACACCTTC.

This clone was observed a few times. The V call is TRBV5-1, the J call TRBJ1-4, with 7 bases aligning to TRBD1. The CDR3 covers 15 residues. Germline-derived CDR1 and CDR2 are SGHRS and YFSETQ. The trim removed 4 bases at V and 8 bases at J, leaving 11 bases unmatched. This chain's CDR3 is CASSRQGEPMEKLFF. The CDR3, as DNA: TGCGCCAGCAGCCGACAGGGCGAGCCAATGGAAAAACTGTTTTTT.

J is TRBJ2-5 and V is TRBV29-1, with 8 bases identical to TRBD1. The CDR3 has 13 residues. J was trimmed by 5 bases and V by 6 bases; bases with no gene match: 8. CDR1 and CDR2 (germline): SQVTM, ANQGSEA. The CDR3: CSVDQGAGETQYF. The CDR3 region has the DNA TGCAGCGTGGACCAGGGGGCTGGGGAGACCCAGTACTTC.

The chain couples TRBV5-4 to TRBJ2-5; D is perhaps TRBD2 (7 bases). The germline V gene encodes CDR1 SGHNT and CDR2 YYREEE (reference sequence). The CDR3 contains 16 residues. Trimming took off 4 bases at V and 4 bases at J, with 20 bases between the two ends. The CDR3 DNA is TGTGCCAGCAGCCAGGCCCGGGGGGCTGCGGGAGAGACCCAGTACTTC. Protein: CASSQARGAAGETQYF.

The CDR3 coding sequence is TGTGCCAGCAGCTTCCCGGGGAGTGGTAATTCACCCCTCCACTTT. This sequence encodes CASSFPGSGNSPLHF. The J gene is TRBJ1-6, the V gene TRBV7-9, with D unclear. Germline V lookup: CDR1 SEHNR, CDR2 FQNEAQ (reference sequence). The ends were cut back, 3 bases at V and 6 bases at J, with 12 bases in the middle. The length of the CDR3 is 15 residues.

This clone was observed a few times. This chain's CDR3 is CASSSDRVGEKLFF. In DNA form, the CDR3 reads TGTGCCAGCAGCTCAGACAGGGTTGGGGAAAAACTGTTTTTT. The rearrangement joins TRBV5-5 to TRBJ1-4, with 7 bases lining up with TRBD1. V was pared by 3 bases and J by 8 bases, with 7 bases of the junction left unmatched. The germline V gene encodes CDR1 SGHKS and CDR2 YYEKEE (reference sequence). The CDR3 covers 14 residues.

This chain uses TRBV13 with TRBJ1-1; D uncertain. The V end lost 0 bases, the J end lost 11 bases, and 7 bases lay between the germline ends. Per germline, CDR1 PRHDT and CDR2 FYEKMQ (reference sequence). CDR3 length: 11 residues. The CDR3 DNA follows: TGTGCCAGCAGCTTAGGGACGCGGGCTTTCTTT. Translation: CASSLGTRAFF.

The CDR3 DNA sequence: TGTGCCAGCAGGGAGACGAACACTGAAGCTTTCTTT. Translated, it gives CASRETNTEAFF. J is TRBJ1-1 and V is TRBV2, with unresolved D. With 6 bases removed from V and 1 base from J, the gap between germline ends came to 6 bases. Germline values: CDR1 SNHLY, CDR2 FYNNEI. The CDR3 length is 12 residues.

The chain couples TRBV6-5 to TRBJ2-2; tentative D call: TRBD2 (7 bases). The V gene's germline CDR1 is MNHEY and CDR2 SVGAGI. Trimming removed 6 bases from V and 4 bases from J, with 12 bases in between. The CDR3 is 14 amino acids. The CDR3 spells CASSTGGGTGELFF. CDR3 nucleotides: TGTGCCAGCAGCACGGGGGGCGGCACCGGGGAGCTGTTTTTT.

This CDR3 reads CSVGDRASYEQYF. CDR3 DNA sequence: TGCAGCGTTGGGGACAGGGCCTCCTACGAGCAGTACTTC. The chain employs TRBV29-1 and TRBJ2-7, with 9 bases fitting TRBD1. The CDR3 length is 13 residues. Germline V gene data show CDR1 as SQVTM and CDR2 as ANQGSEA. After removal of 4 bases from V and 0 bases from J, the junction contained 1 base not matched to a gene.

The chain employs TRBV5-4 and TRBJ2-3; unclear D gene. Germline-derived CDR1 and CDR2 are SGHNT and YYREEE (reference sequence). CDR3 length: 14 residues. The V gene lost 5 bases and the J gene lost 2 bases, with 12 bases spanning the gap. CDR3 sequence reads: CASSLDLDTDTQYF. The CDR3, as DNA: TGTGCCAGCAGTCTCGATTTAGACACAGATACGCAGTATTTT.

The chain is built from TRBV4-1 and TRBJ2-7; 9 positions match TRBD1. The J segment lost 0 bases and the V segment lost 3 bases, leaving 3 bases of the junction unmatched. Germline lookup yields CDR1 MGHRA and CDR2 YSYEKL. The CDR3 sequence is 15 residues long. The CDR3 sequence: CASSHRTGDSYEQYF. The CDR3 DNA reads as TGCGCCAGCAGCCATCGGACAGGGGACTCCTACGAGCAGTACTTC.

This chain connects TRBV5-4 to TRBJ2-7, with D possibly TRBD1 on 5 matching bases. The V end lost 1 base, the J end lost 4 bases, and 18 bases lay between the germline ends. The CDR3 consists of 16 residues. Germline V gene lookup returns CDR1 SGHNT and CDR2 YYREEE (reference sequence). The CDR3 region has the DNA TGTGCCAGCAGCTTGAAAGGCGCCGTAGCAGGGTACGAGCAGTACTTC. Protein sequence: CASSLKGAVAGYEQYF.

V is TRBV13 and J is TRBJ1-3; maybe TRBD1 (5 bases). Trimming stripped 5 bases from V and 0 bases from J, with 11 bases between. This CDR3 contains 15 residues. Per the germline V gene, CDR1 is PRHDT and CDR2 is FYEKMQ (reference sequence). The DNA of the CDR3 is TGTGCCAGCAGCCGATCAGGGAACTCTGGAAACACCATATATTTT. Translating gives CASSRSGNSGNTIYF.

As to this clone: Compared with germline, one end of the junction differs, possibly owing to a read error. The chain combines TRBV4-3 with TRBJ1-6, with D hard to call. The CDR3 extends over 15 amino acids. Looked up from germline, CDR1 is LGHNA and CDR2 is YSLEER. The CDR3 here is CASSQDGLADSPPHF. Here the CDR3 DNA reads TGCGCCAGCAGCCAAGATGGCCTGGCGGATTCACCCCCCCACTTT.

CDR3 loop: CASSSGQPNEKLFF. DNA for the CDR3: TGTGCCAGCAGCTCGGGACAGCCTAATGAAAAACTGTTTTTT. The J gene is TRBJ1-4, the V gene TRBV5-6; 7 bases are a match to TRBD1. Trimming at V came to 3 bases and at J to 3 bases, leaving 2 bases not matched to a gene. The CDR3 totals 14 residues. Germline V lookup: CDR1 SGHDT, CDR2 YYEEEE.

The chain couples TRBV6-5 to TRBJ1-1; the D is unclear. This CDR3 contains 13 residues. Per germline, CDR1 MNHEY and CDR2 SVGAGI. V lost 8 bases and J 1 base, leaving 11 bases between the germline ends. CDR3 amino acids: CASQVTWNTEAFF. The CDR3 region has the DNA TGTGCCAGCCAAGTGACTTGGAACACTGAAGCTTTCTTT.

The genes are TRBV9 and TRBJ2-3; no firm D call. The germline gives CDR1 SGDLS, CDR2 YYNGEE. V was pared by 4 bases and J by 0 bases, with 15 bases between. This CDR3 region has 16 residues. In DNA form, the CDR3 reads TGTGCCAGCAGCTACATTCCTGCCCGTAGCACAGATACGCAGTATTTT. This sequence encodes CASSYIPARSTDTQYF. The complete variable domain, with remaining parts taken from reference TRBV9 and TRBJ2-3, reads DSGVTQTPKHLITATGQRVTLRCSPRSGDLSVYWYQQSLDQGLQFLIQYYNGEERAKGNILERFSAQQFPDLHSELNLSSLELGDSALYFCASSYIPARSTDTQYFGPGTRLTVL.

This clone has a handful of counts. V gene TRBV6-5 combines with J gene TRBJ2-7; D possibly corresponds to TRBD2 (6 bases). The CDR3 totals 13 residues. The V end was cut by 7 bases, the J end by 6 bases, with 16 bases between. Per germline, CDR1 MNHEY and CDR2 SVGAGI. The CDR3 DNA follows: TGTGCCAGCACCCCCGATGGGGGAGGCGAGCAGTACTTC. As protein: CASTPDGGGEQYF.

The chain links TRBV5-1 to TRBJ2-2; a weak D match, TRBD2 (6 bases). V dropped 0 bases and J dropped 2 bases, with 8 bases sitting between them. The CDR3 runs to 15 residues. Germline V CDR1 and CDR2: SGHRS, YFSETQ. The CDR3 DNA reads TGCGCCAGCAGCTTGGACGGGGGTAACACCGGGGAGCTGTTTTTT. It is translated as CASSLDGGNTGELFF.

The CDR3 spells CASSSGVQETQYF. CDR3 DNA: TGTGCCAGCAGCTCCGGAGTTCAAGAGACCCAGTACTTC. V gene TRBV7-7 combines with J gene TRBJ2-5; D uncertain. This CDR3 has 13 residues. The V end was cut by 4 bases, the J end by 2 bases, with 8 bases between. CDR1 is SSHAT, CDR2 FNYEAQ, per germline (reference sequence).

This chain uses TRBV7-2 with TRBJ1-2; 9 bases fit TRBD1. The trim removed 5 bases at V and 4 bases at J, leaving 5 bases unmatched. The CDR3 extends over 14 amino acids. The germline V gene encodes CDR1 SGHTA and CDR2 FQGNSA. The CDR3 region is CASSLDRGTYGYTF. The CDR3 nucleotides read TGTGCCAGCAGCCTCGACAGGGGGACCTATGGCTACACCTTC.